This T cell receptor (beta chain) was profiled in a study of blood T cell repertoires in COVID-19. The authors' processing: Using reference gene primer amplification, nucleated cell counts were estimated. TCRdb's table, derived via immunoSEQ multiplex PCR, lists solely in-frame clones and lacks some. Clone size and V and J calls were adopted from that table, with D and trimming inferred from the DNA. The sample lists under 200,000 clones, 88% occurring once. The CDR3 covers 13 residues. CDR1 is SNHLY and CDR2 is FYNNEI in the germline V gene. J gave up 1 base and V 11 bases, and 8 bases lay outside the gene matches.

The chain links TRBV2 to TRBJ2-7; 7 bases agree with TRBD2. This receptor was obtained from a man aged 18 to 29 with active or convalescent COVID-19. The material sequenced was peripheral blood. This chain's CDR3 is CALMGGYSYEQYF. In DNA, the CDR3 is TGTGCCCTCATGGGGGGGTATTCCTACGAGCAGTACTTC.